These 16 T cell receptor beta chains were all obtained from the same sample, sequenced in a study of shared clonotypes between healthy human individuals. Naive CD8 cells lacked CD45RO, underwent positive selection for CCR7 and left out terminally differentiated effector memory CD45RA+ cells. The table came from immunoSEQ multiplex PCR; TCRdb's copy has only in-frame clones and leaves some out. The table records around 620,000 clones, around 96% of them present only once. Sequenced input: naive CD8+ T cells sorted from blood. The receptor source for this set is a woman aged 25 to 45 in good health.

The chain uses TRBV5-1 and TRBJ1-1; the match to TRBD1 covers 7 bases. J was trimmed by 1 base and V by 4 bases; bases with no gene match: 4. Germline values: CDR1 SGHRS, CDR2 YFSETQ. This CDR3 is 14 amino acids long. The CDR3 DNA sequence: TGCGCCAGCAGCGTACAGGGGTGGAACACTGAAGCTTTCTTT. It yields the protein CASSVQGWNTEAFF.

The V call is TRBV7-9, the J call TRBJ2-1; a possible D gene is TRBD1 (6 bases). Trimming stripped 2 bases from V and 5 bases from J, with 13 bases between. Germline CDR1 and CDR2: SEHNR and FQNEAQ (reference sequence). The CDR3 totals 15 residues. The CDR3 DNA follows: TGTGCCAGCAGCTTAACCTCCGGACAGAACAATGAGCAGTTCTTC. It yields the protein CASSLTSGQNNEQFF.

The chain recombines TRBV9 with TRBJ2-1; 10 bases are a match to TRBD2. Germline values: CDR1 SGDLS, CDR2 YYNGEE. The CDR3 contains 16 residues. The junction had 4 bases not matched to a gene; V was cut back by 3 bases and J by 1 base. CDR3 region: CASSGTSGLSYNEQFF. The CDR3 DNA is TGTGCCAGCAGCGGGACTAGCGGACTATCCTACAATGAGCAGTTCTTC.

The chain carries TRBV6-1 and TRBJ1-3; D is ambiguous. The V end was cut by 7 bases, the J end by 4 bases, with 14 bases between. This CDR3 has 14 residues. Germline V gene data show CDR1 as MNHNS and CDR2 as SASEGT. CDR3 residues: CASNSGLVGNTIYF. Written as DNA, the CDR3 is TGTGCCAGCAACTCGGGGTTAGTAGGAAACACCATATATTTT.

The gene calls are TRBV7-9 and TRBJ2-5; 8 bases match TRBD2. CDR3 size: 14 residues. The ends lost 2 bases at V and 3 bases at J; junction bases unmatched: 2. CDR1 is SEHNR and CDR2 is FQNEAQ in the germline V gene (reference sequence). In nucleotides, the CDR3 is TGTGCCAGCAGCTTATTAGCGGGAAAAGAGACCCAGTACTTC. Its protein is CASSLLAGKETQYF.

This chain uses TRBV11-2 with TRBJ2-1; D might be TRBD1 (6 bases). This CDR3 is 15 amino acids long. Germline V CDR1 and CDR2: SGHAT, FQNNGV. V shed 1 base and J shed 4 bases, with 11 bases lying between them. The CDR3 DNA reads TGTGCCAGCAGCTTAGTAGAGAGGGGGTACAATGAGCAGTTCTTC. It encodes CASSLVERGYNEQFF.

CDR3 sequence (DNA): TGTGCCAGCAGCGTTAGCGGGAGGACCACCGGGGAGCTGTTTTTT. Its translation is CASSVSGRTTGELFF. V and J are TRBV9 and TRBJ2-2, with 10 bases that match TRBD2. The CDR3 is made up of 15 amino acids. The V gene's germline CDR1 is SGDLS and CDR2 YYNGEE. J lost 4 bases, V lost 2 bases, and 2 bases had no gene match.

The V call is TRBV27, the J call TRBJ1-1, with unresolved D. V was shortened by 1 base and J by 8 bases, with 11 bases between the two germline ends. This CDR3 spans 13 amino acids. Germline V gives CDR1 MNHEY, CDR2 SMNVEV (reference sequence). CDR3 sequence reads: CASSLWVASEAFF. For the CDR3, the DNA is TGTGCCAGCAGTTTATGGGTGGCTTCGGAAGCTTTCTTT.

The V and J genes are TRBV2 and TRBJ2-7, with TRBD2 matching over 7 bases. V gave up 4 bases and J gave up 3 bases; unmatched junction bases: 6. The CDR3 is 14 residues long. The germline gives CDR1 SNHLY, CDR2 FYNNEI. The CDR3 region is CASSVSGPFYEQYF. CDR3 nucleotide sequence: TGTGCCAGCAGTGTTAGCGGGCCCTTCTACGAGCAGTACTTC. Variable domain in full (rest from reference TRBV2 and TRBJ2-7): EPEVTQTPSHQVTQMGQEVILRCVPISNHLYFYWYRQILGQKVEFLVSFYNNEISEKSEIFDDQFSVERPDGSNFTLKIRSTKLEDSAMYFCASSVSGPFYEQYFGPGTRLTVT.

The V and J genes are TRBV28 and TRBJ2-5; D possibly corresponds to TRBD2 (5 bases). The CDR3 length is 15 residues. V lost 6 bases and J 4 bases, leaving 18 bases between the germline ends. In germline, CDR1 is MDHEN, CDR2 SYDVKM. The CDR3 sequence: CASSLREEGIETQYF. As DNA, the CDR3 is TGTGCCAGCAGCTTGAGGGAAGAGGGTATAGAGACCCAGTACTTC.

The chain has TRBV7-8 and TRBJ1-2; no clear D. The CDR3 extends over 15 amino acids. Trimming cost V 2 bases and J 1 base, with 11 bases left between them. CDR1 is SGHVS and CDR2 is FQNEAQ in the germline V gene. The CDR3 spells CASSLTPSNNYGYTF. The CDR3 nucleotides read TGTGCCAGCAGCTTAACGCCCAGTAATAACTATGGCTACACCTTC.

The V gene is TRBV7-2, the J gene TRBJ2-7, with 9 bases that match TRBD2. V shed 0 bases and J 3 bases; nucleotides not matched to a gene: 3. The V gene's germline CDR1 is SGHTA and CDR2 FQGNSA. The CDR3 loop spans 15 amino acids. The CDR3 region is CASSLAGSGGYEQYF. The DNA for the CDR3 is TGTGCCAGCAGCTTAGCGGGTAGCGGGGGCTACGAGCAGTACTTC.

The chain joins TRBV28 to TRBJ2-7; 7 nucleotides agree with TRBD1. The CDR3 contains 12 residues. The germline V gene has CDR1 MDHEN and CDR2 SYDVKM. V was clipped by 10 bases and J by 5 bases; unmatched bases: 8. The CDR3, as DNA: TGTGCCACTTCCCGGGACAGCCACGAGCAGTACTTC. This encodes CATSRDSHEQYF.

The V call is TRBV10-3, the J call TRBJ1-5; D is possibly TRBD1 (5 bases). The CDR3 has 17 residues. Per germline, CDR1 ENHRY and CDR2 SYGVKD. Trimming took 0 bases from V and 1 from J, leaving 13 bases between them. For the CDR3, the DNA is TGTGCCATCAGTGAGTCGATGACTGGGGCCAGCAATCAGCCCCAGCATTTT. It translates to CAISESMTGASNQPQHF.

The rearrangement joins TRBV11-2 to TRBJ2-2; 7 bases line up with TRBD1. Unmatched junction bases numbered 12, after V lost 1 base and J lost 7 bases. The CDR3 loop spans 17 amino acids. Germline V lookup: CDR1 SGHAT, CDR2 FQNNGV. The CDR3 DNA sequence: TGTGCCAGCAGCTTAGCAATCGGAAAGGGGGCAGTCGGGGAGCTGTTTTTT. Its protein product is CASSLAIGKGAVGELFF. The full variable domain, completed using reference TRBV11-2 and TRBJ2-2, is EAGVAQSPRYKIIEKRQSVAFWCNPISGHATLYWYQQILGQGPKLLIQFQNNGVVDDSQLPKDRFSAERLKGVDSTLKIQPAKLEDSAVYLCASSLAIGKGAVGELFFGEGSRLTVL.

This clone showed up just once. This chain uses TRBV9 with TRBJ1-4; 7 bases map to TRBD1. Germline V gives CDR1 SGDLS, CDR2 YYNGEE. The V segment lost 0 bases and the J segment 7 bases; nucleotides outside the gene matches: 3. The length of the CDR3 is 14 residues. DNA for the CDR3: TGTGCCAGCAGCGTAGAGGGGGCTGGTGAAAAACTGTTTTTT. It is translated as CASSVEGAGEKLFF.